A selection of T cell receptor beta chains follows, all from one sample in a study of blood T cell repertoires in COVID-19. Method: immunoSEQ multiplex PCR; TCRdb's copy keeps in-frame clones and lacks some. Among about 170,000 clones listed, around 89% were seen once. Material: peripheral blood. The receptors derive from a man aged 60 to 69 with acute or convalescent COVID-19. Both conserved end residues are part of each CDR3. Each record gives: V gene, J gene, D gene, clone size, CDR3 protein, CDR3 DNA. The D gene is left open where the match is weak. Expanded clones are given a class, and other clones once, few, many or no size at all.

V: TRBV12-5; J: TRBJ1-5; D: TRBD1; size: -; CDR3: CASASLDRGDNQPQHF; DNA: TGTGCTAGTGCCTCCCTGGACAGGGGCGACAATCAGCCCCAGCATTTT
V: TRBV13; J: TRBJ2-7; D: TRBD2; size: few; CDR3: CASSFSGRSRYEQYF; DNA: TGTGCCAGCAGCTTTAGCGGGAGGTCAAGATACGAGCAGTACTTC
V: TRBV5-8; J: TRBJ1-4; D: -; size: few; CDR3: CASRPDRTNEKLFF; DNA: TGTGCCAGCAGACCGGACAGAACTAATGAAAAACTGTTTTTT
V: TRBV14; J: TRBJ2-5; D: TRBD2; size: once; CDR3: CASSQGAGGETQYF; DNA: TGTGCCAGCAGCCAAGGCGCGGGGGGGGAGACCCAGTACTTC
V: TRBV25-1; J: TRBJ1-2; D: TRBD1; size: few; CDR3: CASSGGTAMGYTF; DNA: TGTGCCAGCAGCGGCGGGACAGCTATGGGCTACACCTTC
V: TRBV7-3; J: TRBJ2-2; D: TRBD1; size: -; CDR3: CASSLRGQTNTGELFF; DNA: TGTGCCAGCAGCTTAAGGGGACAGACAAACACCGGGGAGCTGTTTTTT
V: TRBV9; J: TRBJ1-1; D: TRBD1; size: -; CDR3: CASSVGRGAHEAFF; DNA: TGTGCCAGCAGCGTAGGCAGGGGGGCCCATGAAGCTTTCTTT
V: TRBV9; J: TRBJ1-2; D: TRBD1; size: -; CDR3: CASSVTLTGSYGYTF; DNA: TGTGCCAGCAGCGTTACCCTGACAGGGAGCTATGGCTACACCTTC
V: TRBV5-1; J: TRBJ1-1; D: TRBD1; size: -; CDR3: CASSFTGGTEAFF; DNA: TGCGCCAGCAGCTTCACAGGGGGCACTGAAGCTTTCTTT
V: TRBV7-9; J: TRBJ2-3; D: TRBD2; size: -; CDR3: CASSFLAGGSDTQYF; DNA: TGTGCCAGCAGCTTTCTAGCGGGGGGGTCAGATACGCAGTATTTT
V: TRBV11-2; J: TRBJ2-7; D: TRBD1; size: -; CDR3: CASSLARGLYEQYF; DNA: TGTGCCAGCAGCTTAGCCAGGGGGCTATACGAGCAGTACTTC
V: TRBV5-6; J: TRBJ1-5; D: -; size: -; CDR3: CASSLGRAYPQHF; DNA: TGTGCCAGCAGCTTGGGCCGCGCGTATCCCCAGCATTTT
V: TRBV12-3/TRBV12-4; J: TRBJ1-1; D: -; size: -; CDR3: CASSLPGGTEAFF; DNA: TGTGCCAGCAGCCTCCCGGGAGGGACTGAAGCTTTCTTT
V: TRBV6-5; J: TRBJ2-3; D: -; size: -; CDR3: CASSPREDTQYF; DNA: TGTGCCAGCAGCCCCAGGGAAGATACGCAGTATTTT
V: TRBV2; J: TRBJ2-3; D: TRBD2; size: -; CDR3: CASRETSGSTDTQYF; DNA: TGTGCCAGCAGGGAGACTAGCGGTTCCACAGATACGCAGTATTTT
V: TRBV5-1; J: TRBJ2-3; D: -; size: once; CDR3: CASSFAGAYTDTQYF; DNA: TGCGCCAGCAGCTTCGCAGGGGCCTACACAGATACGCAGTATTTT
V: TRBV10-3; J: TRBJ1-2; D: TRBD1; size: -; CDR3: CAISESTGEYRTF; DNA: TGTGCCATCAGTGAGTCTACAGGGGAATATCGCACCTTC
V: TRBV10-3; J: TRBJ1-5; D: TRBD1; size: -; CDR3: CAIKGQGDNQPQHF; DNA: TGTGCCATCAAGGGACAGGGAGATAATCAGCCCCAGCATTTT
V: TRBV19; J: TRBJ2-2; D: -; size: -; CDR3: CASSIGVNTGELFF; DNA: TGTGCCAGTAGTATAGGCGTGAACACCGGGGAGCTGTTTTTT
V: TRBV7-2; J: TRBJ1-1; D: -; size: -; CDR3: CASSLGWGSPEAFF; DNA: TGTGCCAGCAGCTTGGGGTGGGGCAGCCCTGAAGCTTTCTTT
V: TRBV19; J: TRBJ2-6; D: TRBD1; size: -; CDR3: CATRKGRDREGSGANVLTF; DNA: TGTGCCACCCGAAAGGGGAGGGACAGGGAAGGCTCTGGGGCCAACGTCCTGACTTTC
V: TRBV12-5; J: TRBJ2-5; D: TRBD1; size: -; CDR3: CASGSGTGDFGTQYF; DNA: TGTGCTAGTGGCTCCGGGACAGGAGATTTTGGGACCCAGTACTTC
V: TRBV30; J: TRBJ1-2; D: TRBD1; size: once; CDR3: CAWGGQGLYGYTF; DNA: TGTGCCTGGGGGGGACAGGGCCTTTATGGCTACACCTTC
V: TRBV11-3; J: TRBJ1-2; D: -; size: -; CDR3: CASSLAPGSMGGYTF; DNA: TGTGCCAGCAGCTTAGCCCCGGGGAGCATGGGCGGCTACACCTTC
V: TRBV5-1; J: TRBJ1-2; D: -; size: few; CDR3: CASRNPSATLYGYTF; DNA: TGCGCCAGCAGAAATCCATCGGCGACTCTCTATGGCTACACCTTC
V: TRBV2; J: TRBJ2-7; D: TRBD2; size: -; CDR3: CASRPWGGGEQYF; DNA: TGTGCCAGCAGACCCTGGGGGGGTGGCGAGCAGTACTTC